The T cell receptor (beta chain) described here comes from a study of blood T cells in healthy people across ages. A sample-barcoded 5' primer and a J-beta primer mix were used in a second PCR of roughly 7 to 12 cycles. Using its own MiXCR run on the 5' RACE reads, TCRdb lists one record per CDR3 protein. This table holds about a million distinct CDR3 sequences, about 51% found once. This CDR3 has 16 amino acids. Germline V gene lookup returns CDR1 MGHDK and CDR2 SYGVNS. J lost 9 bases, V lost 5 bases, and 14 bases had no gene match. This clonotype was counted only a few times. The sequenced material came from blood. The TCR was taken from a woman aged 60-75 years in good health. This sequence joins TRBV25-1 and TRBJ2-7, with 12 bases identical to TRBD1. CDR3 sequence reads: CASSPLPGQGAWGQYF. The CDR3 coding sequence is TGTGCCAGCAGTCCCCTCCCGGGACAGGGGGCTTGGGGGCAGTACTTC.